This T cell receptor beta chain comes out of a study of T cell responses to AZD1222 COVID-19 vaccine. Turning to the study itself: The study pooled second doses at about 4 or about 12 weeks. Overall study results and limits: The peak T cell response came first, and repertoires were sampled only after it. Mostly white British, mostly female donors; authors suggested clonal diversity may be underestimated. Only six people who got AZD1222 tested seropositive at baseline.

CDR1 MNHNS and CDR2 SASEGT come from the germline V gene. Between the trimmed V and J ends, which lost 2 bases and 4 bases, there was a span of 6 bases. The CDR3 spans 12 residues. Of note for this clone: Its antigen is not known.

Clones were read by immunoSEQ multiplex PCR, and TCRdb kept only the in-frame ones, dropping some. The sample contains around 110,000 clones, approximately 90% of which appear only once. This TCR was recovered from an adult in good health. This chain links TRBV6-1 with TRBJ2-7; a weak D match, TRBD1 (5 bases). The source material was peripheral blood, sampled on day 0 of AZD1222 vaccination. CDR3 amino acids: CASSERGYEQYF. The CDR3 DNA is TGTGCCAGCAGTGAAAGGGGTTACGAGCAGTACTTC.